This T cell receptor (beta chain) was identified during a study of cytomegalovirus exposure and HLA in healthy donors. Across the whole study: Among the 398 genotyped donors, 81% were placed in the Caucasian-associated ancestry cluster.

With regard to this clone: Its antigen is unidentified.

Vbeta (60) and Jbeta (13) primers were used in the PCR. Sequenced by immunoSEQ multiplex PCR; TCRdb stores in-frame clones only, minus some. The table includes roughly 160,000 clones, more than 80% detected once. Study-level findings and limits: Researchers reported from a later analysis that most CMV-associated TCR beta chains appeared HLA-restricted.

The origin of this receptor is a male donor in good health and CMV-seronegative. Material: PBMCs.

The CDR3 region is CASSQWGGATGELFF. In DNA form, the CDR3 reads TGTGCCAGCAGCCAGTGGGGGGGCGCGACCGGGGAGCTGTTTTTT. The chain couples TRBV9 to TRBJ2-2; perhaps TRBD2 as D (7 bases). The CDR3 totals 15 residues. From germline, CDR1 is SGDLS and CDR2 YYNGEE. V dropped 4 bases and J dropped 5 bases, with 15 bases sitting between them.